Presented here are 12 T cell receptor beta chains from one specimen sequenced in a study of blood T cell repertoires in COVID-19. Here immunoSEQ multiplex PCR was the method, and the copy in TCRdb shows in-frame clones only, minus some. The profile shows 150,000 to 200,000 clones, roughly 77% of them singletons. The sequenced sample was peripheral blood. The receptors stem from a woman between 35 and 50 years old with COVID-19, enrolled during active disease.

V is TRBV7-9 and J is TRBJ1-5, with 10 bases identical to TRBD1. V was pared by 5 bases and J by 6 bases, with 10 bases of the junction left unmatched. Germline assignment: CDR1 SEHNR and CDR2 FQNEAQ (reference sequence). This CDR3 region has 16 residues. The CDR3 here is CASSPLGGQGSQPQHF. The CDR3 DNA follows: TGTGCCAGCAGCCCCCTAGGGGGACAGGGGAGTCAGCCCCAGCATTTT.

Concerning this clone itself: The same CDR3 can be traced to other DNA sequences in this sample. The V call is TRBV11-2, the J call TRBJ2-4, with no clear D. The CDR3 is 14 residues long. V was cut by 4 bases and J by 0 bases, with 7 bases left in between. CDR1 and CDR2 from the germline V gene are SGHAT and FQNNGV. The CDR3 DNA reads as TGTGCCAGCAGCTCCCGGTTAGCCAAAAACATTCAGTACTTC. Translation gives CASSSRLAKNIQYF.

The chain joins TRBV10-3 to TRBJ1-6, with 7 bases lining up with TRBD1. This CDR3 is 18 amino acids long. With V trimmed by 2 bases and J by 6 bases, 13 bases remained unmatched. Germline V lookup: CDR1 ENHRY, CDR2 SYGVKD. DNA of the CDR3: TGTGCCATCAGTGAGACGATTCCCACCGGGACAGCTAATTCACCCCTCCACTTT. It encodes CAISETIPTGTANSPLHF.

The rearrangement uses TRBV7-6 and TRBJ2-7, with D maybe TRBD2 (5 bases). The CDR3 has 14 amino acids. Germline V gives CDR1 SGHVS, CDR2 FNYEAQ. Trimming shortened V by 6 bases and J by 0 bases, and 12 bases separated the two germline ends. The DNA for the CDR3 is TGTGCCAGCAGGAGCGGTGGGATCTCCTACGAGCAGTACTTC. Amino acids: CASRSGGISYEQYF. Based on the CDR3 plus reference TRBV7-6 and TRBJ2-7, the full variable domain is GAGVSQSPRYKVTKRGQDVALRCDPISGHVSLYWYRQALGQGPEFLTYFNYEAQQDKSGLPNDRFSAERPEGSISTLTIQRTEQRDSAMYRCASRSGGISYEQYFGPGTRLTVT.

As concerns this clone: Germline is not matched at one junction end, which may reflect a read error. The rearrangement links TRBV2 to TRBJ2-2, with a possible D match to TRBD1 (6 bases). The length of the CDR3 is 16 residues. The germline gives CDR1 SNHLY, CDR2 FYNNEI. CDR3 amino acids: CASSKAGARYPGELFF. The DNA of the CDR3 is TGTGCCAGCAGTAAAGCAGGGGCTCGGTATCCCGGGGAGCTGTTTTTT.

V gene TRBV19 combines with J gene TRBJ2-2; 9 positions agree with TRBD1. The junction had 2 bases not matched to a gene; V was cut back by 1 base and J by 5 bases. The CDR3 contains 15 residues. In germline, CDR1 is LNHDA, CDR2 SQIVND (reference sequence). CDR3 region: CASSIAGQGTGELFF. The CDR3 DNA reads as TGTGCCAGTAGTATAGCGGGACAGGGAACCGGGGAGCTGTTTTTT.

The V call is TRBV11-3, the J call TRBJ2-3; 8 positions agree with TRBD1. The CDR3 is 16 residues long. The junction had 13 bases not matched to a gene; V was cut back by 3 bases and J by 8 bases. Germline CDR1 is SGHNT and CDR2 is YENEEA. Here the CDR3 reads CASSFETGDLGGTQYF. Here the CDR3 DNA reads TGTGCCAGCAGCTTCGAGACAGGGGATCTCGGAGGTACGCAGTATTTT.

The chain employs TRBV13 and TRBJ2-5; the D gene is possibly TRBD2 (5 bases). Germline values: CDR1 PRHDT, CDR2 FYEKMQ (reference sequence). This CDR3 is built from 14 residues. V was trimmed by 5 bases and J by 1 base, leaving 11 bases between them. In DNA, the CDR3 is TGTGCCAGCAGCGGAGGCCCGGGCCAAGAGACCCAGTACTTC. Protein product: CASSGGPGQETQYF.

The V call is TRBV18, the J call TRBJ2-2; TRBD1 is a possible D gene (6 bases). V lost 2 bases, J lost 5 bases, and 15 bases lay in between. CDR1 is KGHSH, CDR2 LQKENI, per germline. This CDR3 is built from 16 residues. CDR3 protein: CASSPRQVPGTGELFF. The CDR3, as DNA: TGTGCCAGCTCACCAAGACAGGTCCCGGGGACCGGGGAGCTGTTTTTT.

This CDR3 reads CASSESGGNYGYTF. The CDR3 DNA follows: TGTGCCAGCAGTGAATCAGGGGGCAACTATGGCTACACCTTC. The rearrangement joins TRBV6-4 to TRBJ1-2, with TRBD1 matching 8 bases. CDR1 and CDR2 from the germline V gene are MRHNA and SNTAGT. The CDR3 has 14 residues. With V trimmed by 3 bases and J by 2 bases, 2 bases remained unmatched.

V and J are TRBV19 and TRBJ1-2, with D possibly matching TRBD1 (6 bases). CDR1 is LNHDA and CDR2 is SQIVND in the germline V gene (reference sequence). Between the trimmed V and J ends, which lost 5 bases and 4 bases, there was a span of 14 bases. CDR3 length: 14 residues. DNA for the CDR3: TGTGCCAGTAGTTTAGGACAGAGATCCTATGGCTACACCTTC. Translated, it gives CASSLGQRSYGYTF.

The chain employs TRBV4-1 and TRBJ2-7; 11 bases agree with TRBD2. The CDR3 runs to 19 residues. The V and J ends lost 4 bases and 0 bases, in that order; junction bases with no gene match: 14. Germline V CDR1 and CDR2: MGHRA, YSYEKL. Written as DNA, the CDR3 is TGCGCCAGCAGCCCGTTGACTAGCGGGGCCCCGGGCCTCTCCTACGAGCAGTACTTC. Protein: CASSPLTSGAPGLSYEQYF.